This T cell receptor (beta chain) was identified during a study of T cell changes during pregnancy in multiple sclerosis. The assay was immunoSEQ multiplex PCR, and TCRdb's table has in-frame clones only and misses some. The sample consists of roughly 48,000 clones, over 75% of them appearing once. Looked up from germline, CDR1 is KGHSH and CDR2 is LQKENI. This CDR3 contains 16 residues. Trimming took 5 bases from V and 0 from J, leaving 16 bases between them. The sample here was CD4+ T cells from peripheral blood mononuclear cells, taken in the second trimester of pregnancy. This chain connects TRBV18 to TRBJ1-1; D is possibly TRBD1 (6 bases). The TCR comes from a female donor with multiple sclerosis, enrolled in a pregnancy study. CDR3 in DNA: TGTGCCAGCTCATCCGCCGACAGGCCTCTGAACACTGAAGCTTTCTTT. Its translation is CASSSADRPLNTEAFF.